This TCR beta chain came from a study of cytotoxic CD8 clonotypes in ibrutinib-treated CLL. The overall study: Partial responses numbered some 25 and complete responses 2; after a median approximately 70 months, roughly 15 stayed remitted and 12 progressed. Treatment had run for a median roughly 13 months, range 6 to 36, when response samples were taken. Study-wide results and caveats: Sampling times, which were not matched between the groups, differed between sustained-remission patients and progressing patients.

V lost 1 base and J lost 8, with 9 bases in between. CDR3 length: 13 residues. Germline CDR1 is LGHNA and CDR2 is YSLEER. Details on this clone: The antigen is unknown.

The assay was immunoSEQ multiplex PCR, and TCRdb's table has in-frame clones only and misses some. The table shows hundreds of thousands of clones, with over 65% occurring only once. The sample here was PBMCs, taken after 12 months of ibrutinib treatment. The sequence came from a human donor with chronic lymphocytic leukemia. This chain uses TRBV4-3 with TRBJ2-1; unclear D gene. CDR3 nucleotide sequence: TGCGCCAGCAGCCAAGCGACATTATATGAGCAGTTCTTC. Protein: CASSQATLYEQFF.